Presented here are 17 T cell receptor beta chains from one specimen sequenced in a study of human versus mouse CDR3 diversity and MHC coevolution. Here immunoSEQ multiplex PCR was the method, and the copy in TCRdb shows in-frame clones only, minus some. The sample comprises tens of thousands of clones, 90% to 95% of which are singletons, and approximately 20% rests with the top ten. Sequenced input: naive CD4+ T cells from blood. Subset described: CD45RO-negative CD62L-positive naive CD4 T cells. These receptors were obtained from a person between 55 and 69 years old in good health.

This chain links TRBV25-1 with TRBJ2-7; TRBD2 matches 10 bases. V lost 5 bases to trimming and J lost 0 bases; unmatched junction nucleotides: 4. CDR3 length: 15 amino acids. CDR1 is MGHDK and CDR2 is SYGVNS in the germline V gene. The CDR3 loop reads CASSMPSGSSYEQYF. The CDR3 coding sequence is TGTGCCAGCAGTATGCCTAGCGGGAGCTCCTACGAGCAGTACTTC.

The chain uses TRBV21-1 and TRBJ1-1; TRBD1 is the table's D call, not checked against the DNA. TRBV21-1 is flagged as a pseudogene. This CDR3 region has 15 residues. The CDR3 region has the DNA TGTGCCAGCAGCAACCCGGGACAGGGGGCCGCTGAAGCTTTCTTT. It is translated as CASSNPGQGAAEAFF.

The J gene is TRBJ2-3, the V gene TRBV7-3; 12 bases agree with TRBD2. V trimming: 2 bases; J trimming: 0 bases; junction bases outside the gene matches: 3. The CDR3 spans 17 residues. Germline-derived CDR1 and CDR2 are SGHTA and FQGTGA. CDR3 coding DNA: TGTGCCAGCAGCTTAGTCGGGACTAGCGGGAGCACAGATACGCAGTATTTT. Protein product: CASSLVGTSGSTDTQYF.

The table lists this clone with a few counts. The J gene is TRBJ2-1, the V gene TRBV10-3; D is uncertain. V lost 10 bases to trimming and J lost 9 bases, with 13 bases between them. CDR1 is ENHRY, CDR2 SYGVKD, per germline. This CDR3 spans 11 amino acids. CDR3 sequence: CASSRGPEQFF. Here the CDR3 DNA reads TGTGCCAGCTCCCGAGGTCCTGAGCAGTTCTTC.

V and J are TRBV7-9 and TRBJ2-2; 8 bases line up with TRBD2. The V segment lost 3 bases and the J segment 4 bases; nucleotides outside the gene matches: 7. The CDR3 runs 16 residues. CDR1 is SEHNR and CDR2 is FQNEAQ in the germline V gene (reference sequence). The CDR3 DNA is TGTGCCAGCAGCTTGAGGCGGGAGGCTGGCACCGGGGAGCTGTTTTTT. Protein: CASSLRREAGTGELFF. The whole variable domain, remainder taken from reference TRBV7-9 and TRBJ2-2, is DTGVSQNPRHKITKRGQNVTFRCDPISEHNRLYWYRQTLGQGPEFLTYFQNEAQLEKSRLLSDRFSAERPKGSFSTLEIQRTEQGDSAMYLCASSLRREAGTGELFFGEGSRLTVL.

V gene TRBV7-8 combines with J gene TRBJ1-5, with 7 bases lining up with TRBD1. The CDR3 runs 15 residues. The ends lost 2 bases at V and 3 bases at J; junction bases unmatched: 4. CDR1 SGHVS and CDR2 FQNEAQ come from the germline V gene. CDR3 nucleotides: TGTGCCAGCAGCTTATCCGGGACAGACAATCAGCCCCAGCATTTT. Its translation is CASSLSGTDNQPQHF.

V gene TRBV5-1 combines with J gene TRBJ2-1, with 12 bases lining up with TRBD2. The CDR3 contains 17 residues. With V trimmed by 2 bases and J by 3 bases, 6 bases remained unmatched. Germline CDR1 reads SGHRS; CDR2 reads YFSETQ. The CDR3 region has the DNA TGCGCCAGCAGCTTCACTTTGACTAGCGGGAGCTACAATGAGCAGTTCTTC. It specifies CASSFTLTSGSYNEQFF.

The J gene is TRBJ2-4, the V gene TRBV27; 10 positions agree with TRBD1. Germline CDR1 reads MNHEY; CDR2 reads SMNVEV (reference sequence). The CDR3 is 17 residues long. V dropped 5 bases and J dropped 3; count of bases not matched to a gene: 10. CDR3 region: CASSPRQGANDKNIQYF. In nucleotides, the CDR3 is TGTGCCAGCAGTCCGCGACAGGGGGCGAACGACAAAAACATTCAGTACTTC.

V usage is TRBV11-3 and J usage is TRBJ2-1, with TRBD2 matching over 7 bases. With V trimmed by 5 bases and J by 2 bases, 6 bases remained unmatched. The CDR3 spans 15 residues. Germline-derived CDR1 and CDR2 are SGHNT and YENEEA. CDR3 loop: CASSPGGGPYNEQFF. The CDR3, as DNA: TGTGCCAGCAGCCCCGGCGGGGGTCCCTACAATGAGCAGTTCTTC.

CDR3 protein: CASALAGEGYEQYF. As DNA, the CDR3 is TGTGCCAGCGCACTAGCGGGAGAAGGATACGAGCAGTACTTC. The rearrangement uses TRBV10-3 and TRBJ2-7, with TRBD2 identical over 11 bases. The germline gives CDR1 ENHRY, CDR2 SYGVKD. CDR3 length: 14 residues. V gave up 10 bases and J gave up 4 bases; unmatched junction bases: 9.

This clone was counted only a few times. This chain joins TRBV28 and TRBJ1-4; D possibly corresponds to TRBD1 (5 bases). Germline assignment: CDR1 MDHEN and CDR2 SYDVKM. V was cut by 6 bases and J by 0 bases, with 11 bases left in between. The CDR3 is 15 residues long. CDR3 in DNA: TGTGCCAGCAGCAAACAGGCCACAACTAATGAAAAACTGTTTTTT. Translated, it gives CASSKQATTNEKLFF.

The rearrangement uses TRBV2 and TRBJ2-2; 7 bases map to TRBD1. The CDR3 is made up of 16 amino acids. CDR1 and CDR2 from the germline V gene are SNHLY and FYNNEI. J was trimmed by 3 bases and V by 6 bases; bases with no gene match: 10. The CDR3 region is CASSTPGQRDTGELFF. The CDR3 coding sequence is TGTGCCAGCAGCACGCCGGGACAGAGGGACACCGGGGAGCTGTTTTTT.

V gene TRBV6-5 combines with J gene TRBJ1-5; 7 bases map to TRBD1. Germline CDR1 reads MNHEY; CDR2 reads SVGAGI. This CDR3 comprises 14 residues. After removal of 6 bases from V and 7 bases from J, the junction contained 9 bases not matched to a gene. CDR3 in amino acids: CASSATGAGQPQHF. The DNA for the CDR3 is TGTGCCAGCAGCGCCACAGGGGCGGGGCAGCCCCAGCATTTT.

This clone showed up just once. V and J are TRBV6-6 and TRBJ1-1, with 8 positions matching TRBD1. Germline values: CDR1 MNHNY, CDR2 SVGAGI (reference sequence). V shed 0 bases, J shed 2 bases, and the junction held 5 bases outside the gene matches. The CDR3 runs 16 residues. The CDR3 loop reads CASSYSGQGLNTEAFF. CDR3 coding DNA: TGTGCCAGCAGTTACTCAGGACAGGGCTTAAACACTGAAGCTTTCTTT.

V gene TRBV9 combines with J gene TRBJ2-2; D perhaps matches TRBD1 (6 bases). CDR1 and CDR2 (germline): SGDLS, YYNGEE. The CDR3 has 16 amino acids. Between the trimmed V and J ends, which lost 0 bases and 5 bases, there was a span of 14 bases. The CDR3 nucleotides are TGTGCCAGCAGCGTAGCTAAGGGGCAGGGGACCGGGGAGCTGTTTTTT. Protein: CASSVAKGQGTGELFF.

This clone was observed a few times. CDR3 sequence: CASSFEGANVLTF. In DNA form, the CDR3 reads TGTGCCAGTAGTTTCGAGGGGGCCAACGTCCTGACTTTC. V and J are TRBV19 and TRBJ2-6; D not certain. CDR1 is LNHDA and CDR2 is SQIVND in the germline V gene (reference sequence). Trimming removed 5 bases at V and 4 bases at J, with 6 bases between. The length of the CDR3 is 13 residues.

This chain links TRBV10-2 with TRBJ2-3; 9 bases match TRBD1. V was pared by 6 bases and J by 1 base, with 5 bases of the junction left unmatched. From germline, CDR1 is WSHSY and CDR2 SAAADI. The length of the CDR3 is 15 residues. CDR3 amino acids: CASSPRQGGTDTQYF. CDR3 DNA: TGCGCCAGCAGCCCGCGACAGGGGGGCACAGATACGCAGTATTTT.